The present entry profiles one T cell receptor beta chain with its context. As yet, its antigen is unknown. The CDR3 runs to 17 residues. In the PCR, 60 Vbeta and 13 Jbeta primers were used. Data came from immunoSEQ multiplex PCR; TCRdb stores just in-frame clones and leaves some out. The profile shows 70,000 to 95,000 clones, approximately 60% of them singletons. The sample belongs to a study of cytomegalovirus exposure and HLA in healthy donors. Study conclusions and caveats: Immune exposure information comprised only CMV serostatus. An analysis that was carried out later associated some 17,000 TCR beta sequences with HLA alleles at 0.05 false discovery rate.

Material: PBMCs. The chain joins TRBV12-2 to TRBJ1-5; TRBD1, the D gene given by the table, was not confirmed from the DNA. TRBV12-2 has pseudogene status. The sequence was obtained from a woman aged 25 to 45 in good health and CMV-seropositive. As DNA, the CDR3 is TGTGCAAGTCGCTTAGCGGGGTCACAGGGGCACAATCAGCCCCAGCATTTT. Translation: CASRLAGSQGHNQPQHF.